The present T cell receptor beta chain was sequenced within a study of OX40 agonist ivuxolimab in advanced cancers. About the study: Earlier anti-PD-1, anti-PD-L1 or anti-CTLA-4 therapy was permitted; around 40% had received some.

This clone has a single count. The CDR3 consists of 14 residues. The V gene lost 10 bases and the J gene lost 4 bases, with 16 bases spanning the gap. The germline CDR1 and CDR2 sequences are MNHEY and SMNVEV (reference sequence). Measured with immunoSEQ multiplex PCR; TCRdb has only the in-frame clones, and not every one. Found here are 60,000 to 65,000 clones, under 95% of them singletons; the top ten hold approximately 5.6%. This sequence joins TRBV27 and TRBJ2-2, with D perhaps TRBD1 or TRBD2 (5 bases each). The source of this sequence is an adult with an advanced solid tumor such as melanoma, head and neck, liver or kidney cancer. The material sequenced was CD4+ or CD8+ T cells sorted from blood, taken in a trial of the OX40 agonist ivuxolimab. The CDR3 loop reads CATGSGQITGELFF. The CDR3 DNA is TGTGCCACCGGATCGGGGCAGATCACCGGGGAGCTGTTTTTT.